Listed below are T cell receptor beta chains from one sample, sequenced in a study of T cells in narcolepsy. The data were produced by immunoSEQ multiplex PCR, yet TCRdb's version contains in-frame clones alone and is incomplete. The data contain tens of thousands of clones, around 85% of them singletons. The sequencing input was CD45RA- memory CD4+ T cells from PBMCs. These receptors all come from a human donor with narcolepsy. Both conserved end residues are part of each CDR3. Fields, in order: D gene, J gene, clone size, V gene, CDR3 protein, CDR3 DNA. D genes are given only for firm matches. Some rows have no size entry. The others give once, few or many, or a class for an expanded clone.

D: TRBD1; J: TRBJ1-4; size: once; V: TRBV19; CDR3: CASSRDRDSYNEKLFF; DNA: TGTGCCAGTAGTAGAGACCGGGACAGCTATAATGAAAAACTGTTTTTT
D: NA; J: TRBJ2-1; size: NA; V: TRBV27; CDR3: CASSPLGGYNEQFF; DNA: TGTGCCAGCAGTCCCCTGGGGGGTTACAATGAGCAGTTCTTC
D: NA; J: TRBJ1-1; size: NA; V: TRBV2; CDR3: CASKTVLNTEAFF; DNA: TGTGCCAGCAAAACGGTTCTGAACACTGAAGCTTTCTTT
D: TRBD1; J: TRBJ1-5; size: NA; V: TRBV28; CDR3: CASSGDRGHPQHF; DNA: TGTGCCAGCAGTGGGGACAGGGGGCACCCCCAGCATTTT
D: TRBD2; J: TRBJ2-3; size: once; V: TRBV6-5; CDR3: CASARGAGTDTQYF; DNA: TGTGCCAGCGCGCGGGGGGCTGGCACAGATACGCAGTATTTT
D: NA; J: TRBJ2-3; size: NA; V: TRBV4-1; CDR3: CASSQSRERGRTDTQYF; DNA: TGCGCCAGCAGCCAGTCCCGGGAACGTGGTCGTACAGATACGCAGTATTTT
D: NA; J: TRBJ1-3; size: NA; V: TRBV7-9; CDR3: CASSLAPGQAGNTIYF; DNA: TGTGCCAGCAGCTTAGCCCCAGGGCAGGCTGGAAACACCATATATTTT
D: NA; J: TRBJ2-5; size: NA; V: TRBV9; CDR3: CASSVDQGGFQETQYF; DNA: TGTGCCAGCAGCGTAGACCAGGGGGGATTCCAAGAGACCCAGTACTTC
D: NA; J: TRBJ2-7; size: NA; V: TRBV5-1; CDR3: CASSLVAGPYEQYF; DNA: TGCGCCAGCAGCTTGGTAGCAGGTCCCTACGAGCAGTACTTC
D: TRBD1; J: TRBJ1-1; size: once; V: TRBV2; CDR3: CASIGRTGDTEAFF; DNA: TGTGCCAGCATCGGGAGGACAGGGGACACTGAAGCTTTCTTT
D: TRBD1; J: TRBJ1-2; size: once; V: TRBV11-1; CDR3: CASSLVLRGRLYGYTF; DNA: TGTGCCAGCAGCTTAGTCCTCAGGGGGAGATTGTATGGCTACACCTTC
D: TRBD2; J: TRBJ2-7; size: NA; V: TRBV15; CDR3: CATSRVLGLAGGSSYEQYF; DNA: TGTGCCACCAGCAGAGTCCTTGGACTAGCGGGGGGGAGCTCCTACGAGCAGTACTTC
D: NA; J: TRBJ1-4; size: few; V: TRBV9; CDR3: CASSVAIGGNEKLFF; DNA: TGTGCCAGCAGCGTAGCGATAGGGGGTAATGAAAAACTGTTTTTT
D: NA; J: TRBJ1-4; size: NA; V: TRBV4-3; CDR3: CASSQAGRDEKLFF; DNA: TGCGCCAGCAGCCAAGCGGGCCGAGATGAAAAACTGTTTTTT
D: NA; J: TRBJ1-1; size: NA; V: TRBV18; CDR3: CASSPTRGNTEAFF; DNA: TGTGCCAGCTCACCAACCCGGGGGAACACTGAAGCTTTCTTT